Shown below are 9 T cell receptor beta chains from a single sample sequenced in a study of blood T cell repertoires in COVID-19. Profiled with immunoSEQ multiplex PCR; TCRdb holds only in-frame clones, not every one. The data hold around 620,000 clones, with about 90% observed a single time. The specimen sequenced was peripheral blood. Receptor source: a woman aged 18 to 35 with acute or convalescent COVID-19.

This chain connects TRBV9 to TRBJ2-1; 11 positions agree with TRBD2. Germline CDR1 and CDR2: SGDLS and YYNGEE. Germline trimming cut 7 bases from V and 10 bases from J; bases unmatched to any gene: 10. The CDR3 spans 14 residues. The CDR3: CASAVSGGAHEQFF. The CDR3 nucleotides read TGTGCCAGCGCCGTTAGCGGGGGGGCCCACGAGCAGTTCTTC.

To note about this clone: An end of the junction differs from the germline gene, which may be a read error. This rearrangement joins TRBV2 to TRBJ2-1; TRBD2 matches 10 bases. From germline, CDR1 is SNHLY and CDR2 FYNNEI. The CDR3 is 15 amino acids. This CDR3 reads CASSKAGGLYNEQFF. For the CDR3, the DNA is TGTGCCAGCAGTAAAGCGGGGGGGCTTTACAATGAGCAGTTCTTC.

V and J are TRBV5-4 and TRBJ2-7; 9 bases line up with TRBD2. This CDR3 has 16 amino acids. Germline-derived CDR1 and CDR2 are SGHNT and YYREEE (reference sequence). Trimming took 4 bases from V and 1 from J; bases not matched to a gene: 9. The CDR3 here is CASSVLLAGRSYEQYF. The CDR3 DNA sequence: TGTGCCAGCAGCGTACTTCTAGCGGGGCGTTCCTACGAGCAGTACTTC.

J is TRBJ1-1 and V is TRBV7-9; the match to TRBD1 covers 8 bases. This CDR3 has 15 amino acids. J was trimmed by 3 bases and V by 4 bases; bases with no gene match: 7. From germline, CDR1 is SEHNR and CDR2 FQNEAQ (reference sequence). The CDR3 DNA follows: TGTGCCAGCAGCTCACGGACAGGGTTGGACACTGAAGCTTTCTTT. This encodes CASSSRTGLDTEAFF.

CDR3 protein: CASSKGMLGGYRDPSSYNEQFF. As DNA, the CDR3 is TGTGCCAGCAGCAAAGGAATGCTTGGCGGGTACAGGGATCCGAGCTCCTACAATGAGCAGTTCTTC. The chain joins TRBV7-8 to TRBJ2-1; tentatively, D is TRBD1 (6 bases). Trimming took off 5 bases at V and 0 bases at J, with 32 bases between the two ends. This CDR3 comprises 22 residues. The germline gives CDR1 SGHVS, CDR2 FQNEAQ.

J is TRBJ2-7 and V is TRBV4-2; TRBD2 matches 7 bases. Trimming cost V 1 base and J 1 base; bases outside gene matches: 4. Per germline, CDR1 LGHNA and CDR2 YNFKEQ. The CDR3 length is 15 residues. This CDR3 reads CASSQAGGGSYEQYF. The CDR3 region has the DNA TGTGCCAGCAGCCAAGCGGGGGGAGGGTCCTACGAGCAGTACTTC.

The chain carries TRBV9 and TRBJ2-6; 10 nucleotides align to TRBD1. This CDR3 region has 17 residues. With V trimmed by 4 bases and J by 1 base, 5 bases remained unmatched. The germline V gene encodes CDR1 SGDLS and CDR2 YYNGEE. CDR3 amino acids: CASSWGQGLSGANVLTF. CDR3 nucleotide sequence: TGTGCCAGCAGCTGGGGACAGGGGTTGTCTGGGGCCAACGTCCTGACTTTC.

CDR3 coding DNA: TGTGCCAGCAGTGAGCTTGCGGGGATGCCTATGGGAGGCTACACCTTC. Residues: CASSELAGMPMGGYTF. V and J are TRBV2 and TRBJ1-2; no clear D. Trimming cost V 3 bases and J 8 bases, with 22 bases left between them. The length of the CDR3 is 16 residues. Germline assignment: CDR1 SNHLY and CDR2 FYNNEI. The variable domain in full, with the rest retrieved from reference TRBV2 and TRBJ1-2, is EPEVTQTPSHQVTQMGQEVILRCVPISNHLYFYWYRQILGQKVEFLVSFYNNEISEKSEIFDDQFSVERPDGSNFTLKIRSTKLEDSAMYFCASSELAGMPMGGYTFGSGTRLTVV.

This chain connects TRBV30 to TRBJ2-7; D ambiguous. Per germline, CDR1 GTSNPN and CDR2 SVGIG (reference sequence). The V end was cut by 7 bases, the J end by 4 bases, with 11 bases between. The length of the CDR3 is 11 residues. CDR3 sequence reads: CAYSRSYEQYF. CDR3 coding DNA: TGTGCCTACTCACGATCGTACGAGCAGTACTTC.